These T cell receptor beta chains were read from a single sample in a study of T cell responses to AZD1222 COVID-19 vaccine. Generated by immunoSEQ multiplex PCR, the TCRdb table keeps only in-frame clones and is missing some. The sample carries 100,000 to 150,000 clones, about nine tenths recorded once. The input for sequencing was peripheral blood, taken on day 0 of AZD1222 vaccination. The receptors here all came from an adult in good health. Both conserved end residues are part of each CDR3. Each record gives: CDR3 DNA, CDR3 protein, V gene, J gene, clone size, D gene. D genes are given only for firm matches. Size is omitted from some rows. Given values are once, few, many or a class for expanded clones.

TGTGCCACCAGTGATTCCGGGACACTATATCAGCCCCAGCATTTT	CATSDSGTLYQPQHF	TRBV24-1	TRBJ1-5	-	-
TGTGCCAGCAAAGGCAGCGACTCCTACAATGAGCAGTTCTTC	CASKGSDSYNEQFF	TRBV28	TRBJ2-1	few	-
TGTGCCAGCAGTTACTCGGGACAGGGGGATTCACCCCTCCACTTT	CASSYSGQGDSPLHF	TRBV6-2/TRBV6-3	TRBJ1-6	-	TRBD1
TGTGCCAGCAGTTTAAGGGCAGGGGCAGGAAACACCATATATTTT	CASSLRAGAGNTIYF	TRBV27	TRBJ1-3	-	-
TGTGCCAGCTCACCGCTCCCGAGGGTAGCGGGAGGCAGCACAGATACGCAGTATTTT	CASSPLPRVAGGSTDTQYF	TRBV18	TRBJ2-3	-	TRBD2
TGCGCCAGCAGCTTACTTGGGACTAGGGGCCACAATGAGCAGTTCTTC	CASSLLGTRGHNEQFF	TRBV5-1	TRBJ2-1	-	TRBD2
TGTGCCAGCAGCTCAGGGACTAGCGGGTACGCCTACAATGAGCAGTTCTTC	CASSSGTSGYAYNEQFF	TRBV11-2	TRBJ2-1	-	TRBD2
TGTGCCAGCAGAAACGGGCCGCGTGAGCAGTTCTTC	CASRNGPREQFF	TRBV6-5	TRBJ2-1	-	-
TGCGCCAGCAGCCCTTCTAGCGGGATTAGCACAGATACGCAGTATTTT	CASSPSSGISTDTQYF	TRBV4-1	TRBJ2-3	-	TRBD2
TGTGCCAGCAGCCTGACTAGCGGGAGTTATGGAGATACGCAGTATTTT	CASSLTSGSYGDTQYF	TRBV5-6	TRBJ2-3	-	TRBD2
TGTGCCAGCAGCCGGCGGGGCGGAAACCCGGATACGCAGTATTTT	CASSRRGGNPDTQYF	TRBV11-2	TRBJ2-3	-	-
TGTGCCAGCAGCTTAGAGGCACAGCAGAATCAGCCCCAGCATTTT	CASSLEAQQNQPQHF	TRBV7-2	TRBJ1-5	-	-
TGTGCCAGTAGTTTTGGACAGGGATGGGAGCAGTACTTC	CASSFGQGWEQYF	TRBV19	TRBJ2-7	-	TRBD1
TGTGCCAGCAGTTACGACTTTGGATACGAGCAGTACTTC	CASSYDFGYEQYF	TRBV6-5	TRBJ2-7	-	-
TGTGCCAGCAGCTGGACTAGCGGGAGACAAGATACGCAGTATTTT	CASSWTSGRQDTQYF	TRBV7-8	TRBJ2-3	-	TRBD2
TGCAGTGCTAGTGGACAGTACAATCAGCCCCAGCATTTT	CSASGQYNQPQHF	TRBV20-1	TRBJ1-5	-	-
TGCAGCGGGGGACGGAACACTGAAGCTTTCTTT	CSGGRNTEAFF	TRBV29-1	TRBJ1-1	-	-
TGTGCCAGCAGTTTATCCAACAGGGTCGATGAGCAGTTCTTC	CASSLSNRVDEQFF	TRBV27	TRBJ2-1	-	-